This TCR beta chain was recovered during a study of T cell responses to AZD1222 COVID-19 vaccine. Findings of the study overall: No day 14 peak samples; only post-peak repertoires were characterized. When two AZD1222 doses had been given, Spike-specific TCR breadth and depth rose. Seropositive AZD1222 recipients at baseline numbered only five to seven. A mostly white British donor set with more females was recruited, and clonal diversity was possibly underestimated.

Comment on this clone: Its antigen is not identified.

Using immunoSEQ multiplex PCR, the repertoire was profiled, and TCRdb retains in-frame clones only, with some absent. The sample has tens of thousands of clones, 88% seen once. The germline V gene encodes CDR1 SGHTA and CDR2 FQGNSA. Trimming cost V 4 bases and J 4 bases, with 10 bases left between them. The CDR3 is 13 residues long. The V and J genes are TRBV7-2 and TRBJ1-1; no firm D call. The TCR originated in an adult who received the MenACWY meningococcal vaccine as a control. The input for sequencing was peripheral blood, taken 28 days after the second dose of the MenACWY control vaccine. The CDR3 loop reads CASSSGPRTEAFF. In nucleotides, the CDR3 is TGTGCCAGCAGCTCCGGACCGCGCACTGAAGCTTTCTTT.